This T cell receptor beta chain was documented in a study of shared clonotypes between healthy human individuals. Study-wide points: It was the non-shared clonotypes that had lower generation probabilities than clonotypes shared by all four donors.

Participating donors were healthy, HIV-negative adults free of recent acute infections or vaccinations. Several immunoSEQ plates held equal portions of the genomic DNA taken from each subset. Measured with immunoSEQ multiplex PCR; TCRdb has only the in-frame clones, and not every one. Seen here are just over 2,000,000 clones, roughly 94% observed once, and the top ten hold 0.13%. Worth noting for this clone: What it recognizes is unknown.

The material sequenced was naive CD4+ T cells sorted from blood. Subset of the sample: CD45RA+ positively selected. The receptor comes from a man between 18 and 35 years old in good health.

This CDR3 reads CASSAVRVTPETQYF. CDR3 bases: TGTGCCAGCAGTGCGGTCAGGGTGACCCCAGAGACCCAGTACTTC. The chain uses TRBV6-1 and TRBJ2-5; D is perhaps TRBD1 (5 bases). CDR1 is MNHNS and CDR2 is SASEGT in the germline V gene. This CDR3 is built from 15 residues. Trimming stripped 4 bases from V and 4 bases from J, with 16 bases between.